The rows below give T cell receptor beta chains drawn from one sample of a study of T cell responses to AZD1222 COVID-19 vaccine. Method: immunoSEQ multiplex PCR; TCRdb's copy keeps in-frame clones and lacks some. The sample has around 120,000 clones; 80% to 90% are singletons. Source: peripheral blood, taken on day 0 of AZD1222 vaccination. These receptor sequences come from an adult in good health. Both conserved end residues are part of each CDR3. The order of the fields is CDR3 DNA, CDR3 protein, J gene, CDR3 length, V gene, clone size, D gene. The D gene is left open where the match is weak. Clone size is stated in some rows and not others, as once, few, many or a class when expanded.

CDR3nt: TGTGCCAGCAGCTTGTCGGACGGCCTGGGACTGTTTTTT
CDR3aa: CASSLSDGLGLFF
j_gene: TRBJ1-4
len: 13
v_gene: TRBV5-5
abundance: NA
d_gene: NA

CDR3nt: TGTGCCAGCAGCCTATGGGCGCCGGACGAGCAGTACTTC
CDR3aa: CASSLWAPDEQYF
j_gene: TRBJ2-7
len: 13
v_gene: TRBV4-2
abundance: NA
d_gene: NA

CDR3nt: TGTGCCAGCAGCTTAAGGCAGGGCAATTCGAACACCGGGGAGCTGTTTTTT
CDR3aa: CASSLRQGNSNTGELFF
j_gene: TRBJ2-2
len: 17
v_gene: TRBV7-2
abundance: NA
d_gene: NA

CDR3nt: TGTGCCACCAGTGGGAGAACAGGGCTGACCCAGCATTTT
CDR3aa: CATSGRTGLTQHF
j_gene: TRBJ1-5
len: 13
v_gene: TRBV24-1
abundance: NA
d_gene: NA

CDR3nt: TGTGCCAGCAGCTTAGGAGGAGGACCCCAGGGCTACGAGCAGTACTTC
CDR3aa: CASSLGGGPQGYEQYF
j_gene: TRBJ2-7
len: 16
v_gene: TRBV7-2
abundance: once
d_gene: NA

CDR3nt: TGTGCCAGCAGCCAAGGCTCGGGACACAACACCGGGGAGCTGTTTTTT
CDR3aa: CASSQGSGHNTGELFF
j_gene: TRBJ2-2
len: 16
v_gene: TRBV4-2
abundance: NA
d_gene: NA

CDR3nt: TGTGTGGGGGAGGCTAGCGGGGGTGGTACGCAGTATTTT
CDR3aa: CVGEASGGGTQYF
j_gene: TRBJ2-3
len: 13
v_gene: TRBV30
abundance: NA
d_gene: TRBD2

CDR3nt: TGTGCCAGCAGCTTATCCCTAAACGACTATGGCTACACCTTC
CDR3aa: CASSLSLNDYGYTF
j_gene: TRBJ1-2
len: 14
v_gene: TRBV5-4
abundance: NA
d_gene: NA

CDR3nt: TGTGCCAGCAGCGAACACAGGACTAGCGGGGGTAGGGAGACCCAGTACTTC
CDR3aa: CASSEHRTSGGRETQYF
j_gene: TRBJ2-5
len: 17
v_gene: TRBV9
abundance: NA
d_gene: TRBD2

CDR3nt: TGTGCCAGCAGCCCCCACCCGCAGGCCTACGAGCAGTACTTC
CDR3aa: CASSPHPQAYEQYF
j_gene: TRBJ2-7
len: 14
v_gene: TRBV7-9
abundance: NA
d_gene: NA

CDR3nt: TGCGCCAGCAGCCAAGTCTCATTCGGGGGGGGCCTAACTAATGGCTACACCTTC
CDR3aa: CASSQVSFGGGLTNGYTF
j_gene: TRBJ1-2
len: 18
v_gene: TRBV4-1
abundance: NA
d_gene: NA

CDR3nt: TGTGCCAGCAGCCAAACCGGGACAGGGGTCTACGAGCAGTACTTC
CDR3aa: CASSQTGTGVYEQYF
j_gene: TRBJ2-7
len: 15
v_gene: TRBV7-3
abundance: NA
d_gene: TRBD1

CDR3nt: TGTGCCAGCATGGGGAGCGGGGAAAACATTCAGTACTTC
CDR3aa: CASMGSGENIQYF
j_gene: TRBJ2-4
len: 13
v_gene: TRBV6-6
abundance: NA
d_gene: TRBD2

CDR3nt: TGTGCCAGCAGCTTTCAGGGACTTTATTCTGGGGCCAACGTCCTGACTTTC
CDR3aa: CASSFQGLYSGANVLTF
j_gene: TRBJ2-6
len: 17
v_gene: TRBV7-2
abundance: NA
d_gene: NA

CDR3nt: TGCGCCAGCAGCTTAAGTGGGGCAGTCACCAATTCACCCCTCCACTTT
CDR3aa: CASSLSGAVTNSPLHF
j_gene: TRBJ1-6
len: 16
v_gene: TRBV5-1
abundance: NA
d_gene: NA

CDR3nt: TGTGCCAGCAGCCCGGGACTAGCGGCAGTCAAAAACATTCAGTACTTC
CDR3aa: CASSPGLAAVKNIQYF
j_gene: TRBJ2-4
len: 16
v_gene: TRBV11-3
abundance: NA
d_gene: TRBD2

CDR3nt: TGTGCCAGCAGCTCATGGGCAGCAAGCTACACTGAAGCTTTCTTT
CDR3aa: CASSSWAASYTEAFF
j_gene: TRBJ1-1
len: 15
v_gene: TRBV5-6
abundance: once
d_gene: NA

CDR3nt: TGTGCCAGCAGCGATATAAACACTGAAGCTTTCTTT
CDR3aa: CASSDINTEAFF
j_gene: TRBJ1-1
len: 12
v_gene: TRBV7-3
abundance: NA
d_gene: NA

CDR3nt: TGTGCCAGTAGCCCGGGGGTCGGTCAGCCCCAGCATTTT
CDR3aa: CASSPGVGQPQHF
j_gene: TRBJ1-5
len: 13
v_gene: TRBV19
abundance: NA
d_gene: NA

CDR3nt: TGTGCCACCCGGGGCCCCGGGGCGAACACTGAAGCTTTCTTT
CDR3aa: CATRGPGANTEAFF
j_gene: TRBJ1-1
len: 14
v_gene: TRBV24-1
abundance: NA
d_gene: NA

CDR3nt: TGTGCCAGCTCACCACGCTCCCAGGGGTATGCAGATACGCAGTATTTT
CDR3aa: CASSPRSQGYADTQYF
j_gene: TRBJ2-3
len: 16
v_gene: TRBV18
abundance: NA
d_gene: NA

CDR3nt: TGTGCCTGTAACCGGGACAGAGGTCAAGAGACCCAGTACTTC
CDR3aa: CACNRDRGQETQYF
j_gene: TRBJ2-5
len: 14
v_gene: TRBV7-2
abundance: NA
d_gene: TRBD1

CDR3nt: TGCGCCAGCAGCATCGAAAGCGGGGTGGATACGCAGTATTTT
CDR3aa: CASSIESGVDTQYF
j_gene: TRBJ2-3
len: 14
v_gene: TRBV5-1
abundance: NA
d_gene: TRBD2

CDR3nt: TGCGCCAGCAGCCAAGATCAGGGCAGGGCCTCCTACAATGAGCAGTTCTTC
CDR3aa: CASSQDQGRASYNEQFF
j_gene: TRBJ2-1
len: 17
v_gene: TRBV4-3
abundance: NA
d_gene: NA

CDR3nt: TGTGCCAGCTCGCTACAGGGGGGGAACACTGAAGCTTTCTTT
CDR3aa: CASSLQGGNTEAFF
j_gene: TRBJ1-1
len: 14
v_gene: TRBV18
abundance: once
d_gene: TRBD1

CDR3nt: TGTGCCAGCAGCTTTTCCGGGGGCGCCGTCCCTCAAAACATTCAGTACTTC
CDR3aa: CASSFSGGAVPQNIQYF
j_gene: TRBJ2-4
len: 17
v_gene: TRBV7-9
abundance: NA
d_gene: NA

CDR3nt: TGTGCCAGCAGCTCATCCCCCTCTACCGGGACATCTAATTCACCCCTCCACTTT
CDR3aa: CASSSSPSTGTSNSPLHF
j_gene: TRBJ1-6
len: 18
v_gene: TRBV7-3
abundance: NA
d_gene: NA

CDR3nt: TGTGCCAGCAGTTTTAAGACAGGGGGTTTCACTGAAGCTTTCTTT
CDR3aa: CASSFKTGGFTEAFF
j_gene: TRBJ1-1
len: 15
v_gene: TRBV27
abundance: NA
d_gene: TRBD1

CDR3nt: TGTGCCAGCAGTTACATGAATAGCAATCAGCCCCAGCATTTT
CDR3aa: CASSYMNSNQPQHF
j_gene: TRBJ1-5
len: 14
v_gene: TRBV6-2/TRBV6-3
abundance: NA
d_gene: NA

CDR3nt: TGCGCCAGCACCTCAGGGGGAAAAACTGAAGCTTTCTTT
CDR3aa: CASTSGGKTEAFF
j_gene: TRBJ1-1
len: 13
v_gene: TRBV10-2
abundance: NA
d_gene: TRBD1

CDR3nt: TGTGCCAGTAGATTTGGCTCCTATAATTCACCCCTCCACTTT
CDR3aa: CASRFGSYNSPLHF
j_gene: TRBJ1-6
len: 14
v_gene: TRBV19
abundance: few
d_gene: NA

CDR3nt: TGTGCCAGCAGCCCTGGGGGAGGGGGGAGTAATCAGCCCCAGCATTTT
CDR3aa: CASSPGGGGSNQPQHF
j_gene: TRBJ1-5
len: 16
v_gene: TRBV9
abundance: once
d_gene: NA

CDR3nt: TGTGCCAGCAGTTTAGCGGGAGGGCCCTACAATGAGCAGTTCTTC
CDR3aa: CASSLAGGPYNEQFF
j_gene: TRBJ2-1
len: 15
v_gene: TRBV6-5
abundance: NA
d_gene: TRBD2

CDR3nt: TGCGCCAGCAGCCAAGAGGGGCGGGGTGGCAATGAGCAGTTCTTC
CDR3aa: CASSQEGRGGNEQFF
j_gene: TRBJ2-1
len: 15
v_gene: TRBV4-1
abundance: NA
d_gene: NA

CDR3nt: TGTGCCAGCAGCCCATGGACAGGGCGGGATGAGCAGTTCTTC
CDR3aa: CASSPWTGRDEQFF
j_gene: TRBJ2-1
len: 14
v_gene: TRBV11-2
abundance: NA
d_gene: TRBD1

CDR3nt: TGTGCCAGCATCGTTCCCGCGCCCCGAATGGGTGCGGTGCAGTTCTTC
CDR3aa: CASIVPAPRMGAVQFF
j_gene: TRBJ2-1
len: 16
v_gene: TRBV6-6
abundance: NA
d_gene: NA

CDR3nt: TGTGCCAGCTCACCACTTCAGAGCGGGGTACAAGAGACCCAGTACTTC
CDR3aa: CASSPLQSGVQETQYF
j_gene: TRBJ2-5
len: 16
v_gene: TRBV18
abundance: NA
d_gene: TRBD2

CDR3nt: TGTGCCAGCAGCTTAGTGAGCGGGGGAAGCGAGCAGTACTTC
CDR3aa: CASSLVSGGSEQYF
j_gene: TRBJ2-7
len: 14
v_gene: TRBV7-6
abundance: NA
d_gene: TRBD2

CDR3nt: TGTGCCAGCAGCATATACGAACCGTTCAGTGGGACTGAAGCTTTCTTT
CDR3aa: CASSIYEPFSGTEAFF
j_gene: TRBJ1-1
len: 16
v_gene: TRBV3-1/TRBV3-2
abundance: once
d_gene: NA

CDR3nt: TGTGCCAGCAGTTTCCGGGAGAGTAGCAATCAGCCCCAGCATTTT
CDR3aa: CASSFRESSNQPQHF
j_gene: TRBJ1-5
len: 15
v_gene: TRBV27
abundance: once
d_gene: NA

CDR3nt: TGTGCCACCAGTGTTAGGGTCGCCGGGGAGCTGTTTTTT
CDR3aa: CATSVRVAGELFF
j_gene: TRBJ2-2
len: 13
v_gene: TRBV24-1
abundance: NA
d_gene: NA

CDR3nt: TGTGCCAGTAGTATAGCTGGGAACTCTGGAAACACCATATATTTT
CDR3aa: CASSIAGNSGNTIYF
j_gene: TRBJ1-3
len: 15
v_gene: TRBV19
abundance: NA
d_gene: NA

CDR3nt: TGTGCCAGCACTAGGGACAGGGTCGGAACCGGGGAGCTGTTTTTT
CDR3aa: CASTRDRVGTGELFF
j_gene: TRBJ2-2
len: 15
v_gene: TRBV2
abundance: NA
d_gene: TRBD1